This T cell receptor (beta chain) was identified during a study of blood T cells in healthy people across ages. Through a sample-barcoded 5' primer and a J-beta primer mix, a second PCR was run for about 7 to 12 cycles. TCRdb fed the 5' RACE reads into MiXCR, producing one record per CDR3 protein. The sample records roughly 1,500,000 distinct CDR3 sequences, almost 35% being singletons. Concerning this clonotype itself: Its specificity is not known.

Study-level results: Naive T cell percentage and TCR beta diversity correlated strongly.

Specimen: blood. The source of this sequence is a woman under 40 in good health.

The CDR3 DNA reads TGTGCCAGCAGTTCAGGACTAGCGTATACCTACGAGCAGTACTTC. It is translated as CASSSGLAYTYEQYF. The chain has TRBV27 and TRBJ2-7; 9 positions match TRBD2. Per germline, CDR1 MNHEY and CDR2 SMNVEV (reference sequence). The CDR3 length is 15 residues. The V gene end was trimmed by 4 bases and the J gene end by 2 bases; junction bases not matched to a gene: 6.